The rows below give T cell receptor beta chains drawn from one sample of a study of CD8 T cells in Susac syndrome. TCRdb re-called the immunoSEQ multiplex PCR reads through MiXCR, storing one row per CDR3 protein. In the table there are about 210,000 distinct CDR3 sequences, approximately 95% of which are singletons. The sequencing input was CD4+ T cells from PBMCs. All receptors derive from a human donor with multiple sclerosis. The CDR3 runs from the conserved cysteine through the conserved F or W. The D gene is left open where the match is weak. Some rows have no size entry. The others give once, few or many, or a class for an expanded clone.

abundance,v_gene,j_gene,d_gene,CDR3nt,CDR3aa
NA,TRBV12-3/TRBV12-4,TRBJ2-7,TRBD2,TGTGCCAGCAGGACCGGGACTAGCGGGGGAGTAGAGCAGTACTTC,CASRTGTSGGVEQYF
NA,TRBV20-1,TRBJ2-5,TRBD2,TGCAGTGCTAGAGTTCCTAGCGGGGGATCGGAGACCCAGTACTTC,CSARVPSGGSETQYF
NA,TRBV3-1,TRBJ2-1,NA,TGTGCCAGCAGCCAAAGGTCCTACAATGAGCAGTTCTTC,CASSQRSYNEQFF
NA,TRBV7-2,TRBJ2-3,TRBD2,TGTGCCAGCAGCTTAGGGGCTAGCGGTTCTACAGATACGCAGTATTTT,CASSLGASGSTDTQYF
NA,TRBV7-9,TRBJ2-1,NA,TGTGCCAGCTCCCGTGGGGGTCCTGAGCAGTTCTTC,CASSRGGPEQFF
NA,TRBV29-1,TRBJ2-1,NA,TGCAGCTCCGAGGCCGGGCTATACAATGAGCAGTTCTTC,CSSEAGLYNEQFF
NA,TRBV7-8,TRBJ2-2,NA,TGTGCCAGCAGGGACAGTCCATTAAACACCGGGGAGCTGTTTTTT,CASRDSPLNTGELFF
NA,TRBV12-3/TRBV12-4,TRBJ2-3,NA,TGTGCCAGCAGTTCTACGACCTATACGCAGTATTTT,CASSSTTYTQYF
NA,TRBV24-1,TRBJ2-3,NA,TGTGCCACCAGTGACCCGAGGCGCGCAGATACGCAGTATTTT,CATSDPRRADTQYF
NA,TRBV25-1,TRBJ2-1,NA,TGTGCCAGCAACAGGGAGACACCGGAGCAGTTCTTC,CASNRETPEQFF
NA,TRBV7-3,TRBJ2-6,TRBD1,TGTGCCAGCAGCTTAAACGTTTGGACAGGGGGCGTTGGGGCCAACGTCCTGACTTTC,CASSLNVWTGGVGANVLTF
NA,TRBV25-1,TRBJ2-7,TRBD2,TGTGCCAGCAGTGAACCTGACGGGACTAGAGCCTACGAGCAGTACTTC,CASSEPDGTRAYEQYF
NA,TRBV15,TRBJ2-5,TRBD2,TGTGCCACCAGCAGAGATCGGGGGGGTGGCCAAGAGACCCAGTACTTC,CATSRDRGGGQETQYF
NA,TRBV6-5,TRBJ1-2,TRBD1,TGTGCCAGCAGAAAGACAGGGTTCTATGGCTACACCTTC,CASRKTGFYGYTF
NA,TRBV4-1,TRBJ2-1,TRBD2,TGCGCCAGCAGCCAAGTACCGAGCGGGACCTACAATGAGCAGTTCTTC,CASSQVPSGTYNEQFF
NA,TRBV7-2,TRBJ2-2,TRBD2,TGTGCCAGCAGCTCTCCGTTCGGGACTAGATCCACCGGGGAGCTGTTTTTT,CASSSPFGTRSTGELFF
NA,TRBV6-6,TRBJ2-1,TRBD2,TGTGCCAGCAGTTACTCGGGGACTAGCAATGAGCAGTTCTTC,CASSYSGTSNEQFF
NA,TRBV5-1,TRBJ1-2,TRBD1,TGCGCCAGCAGCCGGACAGGGTCGGTTGGCTACACCTTC,CASSRTGSVGYTF
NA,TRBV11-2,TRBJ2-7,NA,TGTGCCAGCAGCTTAGTCCGTGGCTCCTACGAGCAGTACTTC,CASSLVRGSYEQYF
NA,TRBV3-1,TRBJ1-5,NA,TGTGCCAGCAGCCAAGGGACGGGTAGCAATCAGCCCCAGCATTTT,CASSQGTGSNQPQHF
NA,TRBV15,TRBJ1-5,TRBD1,TGTGCCACCAGCAGAGATTTTTTGACAGGGCTGCATTTT,CATSRDFLTGLHF
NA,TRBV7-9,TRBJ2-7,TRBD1,TGTGCCAGCAACCGACAGGGCACCTACGAGCAGTACTTC,CASNRQGTYEQYF
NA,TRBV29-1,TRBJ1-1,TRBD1,TGCAGTGGAGGAGGACAGGGCCCGGCTTTCTTT,CSGGGQGPAFF
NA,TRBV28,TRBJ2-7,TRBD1,TGTGCCAGCACCGAGACAGGGAAGGCCTACGAGCAGTACTTC,CASTETGKAYEQYF
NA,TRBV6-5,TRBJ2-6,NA,TGTGCCAGCAGTCAGTACGGAGGGGCCAACGTCCTGACTTTC,CASSQYGGANVLTF
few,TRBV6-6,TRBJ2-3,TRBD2,TGTGCCAGCAGCTCGGGGGGTGATACGCAGTATTTT,CASSSGGDTQYF
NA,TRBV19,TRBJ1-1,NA,TGTGCCAGTAGTATAGGGTACGGTCAGCTTCAAGGAGCTTTCTTT,CASSIGYGQLQGAFF